The sequence of this TCR beta chain was determined in a study of blood T cell repertoires in COVID-19. Overall study: Samples came from the United States, Italy and Spain, spanning acute and convalescent COVID-19. The cDNA or gDNA used as material had been derived from T cells, B-cell-depleted T cells, or PBMCs.

Original analysis: Amplifying reference gene primers gave estimates of nucleated cell counts. The method was immunoSEQ multiplex PCR; TCRdb's version includes in-frame clones alone and lacks a portion of them. The V and J calls and clone size are taken from that table; D and trimming were inferred from the DNA. The sample lists around 80,000 clones, 80% occurring once. This clone was seen just once. The CDR3 totals 13 residues. Trimming took off 4 bases at V and 3 bases at J, with 5 bases between the two ends. The germline CDR1 and CDR2 sequences are KGHDR and SFDVKD. Seattle-derived patients entered the study during active infection and were followed longitudinally.

Sequencing used peripheral blood. The chain uses TRBV24-1 and TRBJ2-2; D is undetermined. The source is a man aged 45-65 years with COVID-19, enrolled during active disease. CDR3 sequence reads: CATSDRYTGELFF. The DNA of the CDR3 is TGTGCCACCAGTGACAGGTACACCGGGGAGCTGTTTTTT.